The clone carrying this T cell receptor beta chain turned up a few times. Its target is not known. Healthy Caucasians from Russia aged roughly 6 to 95 served as donors. The data originate from a study of blood T cells in healthy people across ages. Findings and caveats of the study: Older age coincided with a roughly linear decline in TCR beta diversity per million T cells.

Germline CDR1 and CDR2: SGHTA and FQGTGA. This CDR3 spans 15 amino acids. A J-beta primer mix and a sample-barcoded 5' primer were used in a second PCR of roughly 6 to 11 cycles. TCRdb called the 5' RACE reads again in MiXCR, with one record for every CDR3 protein. The sample contains 550,000 to 750,000 distinct CDR3 sequences, around 21% of which appear only once. Material for sequencing was blood. The receptor was derived from a man between 65 and 85 years old in good health. The chain recombines TRBV7-3 with TRBJ2-5, with 9 bases fitting TRBD1. The end of the DNA is better explained by TRBJ2-1, so the J call may be wrong. CDR3 residues: CASSLGDREVNEQFF. CDR3 nucleotides: TGTGCCAGCAGCTTAGGGGACAGGGAGGTGAATGAGCAGTTCTTC.